These T cell receptor beta chains were read from a single sample in a study of T cell repertoires in cytomegalovirus infection. TCRdb used MiXCR to reprocess the reads, holding one entry per CDR3 protein. The repertoire consists of over 250,000 distinct CDR3 sequences, with roughly a fifth occurring once and the leading ten covering roughly 19%. These receptors' antigens are unknown. This specimen consisted of cultured PBMCs, obtained from culture after CMV antigen stimulation. The receptors shown here come from a human donor in good health (CMV status not recorded). Some clones in this sample may be carry-over from other donors' samples. The CDR3 runs from the conserved cysteine through the conserved F or W. D genes are given only for firm matches. Expanded clones are given a class, and other clones once, few, many or no size at all.

j_call v_call clone_size d_call cdr3_aa cdr3_nt
TRBJ1-2 TRBV7-9 . . CASSHIHGYTF TGTGCCAGCAGCCATATACATGGCTACACCTTC
TRBJ2-1 TRBV7-9 . TRBD2 CASSSRAGGQDNEQFF TGTGCCAGCAGCTCTAGAGCGGGAGGACAAGACAATGAGCAGTTCTTC
TRBJ2-1 TRBV7-2 many . CASSPAAGSYNEQFF TGTGCCAGCAGCCCCGCAGCGGGTTCGTACAATGAGCAGTTCTTC
TRBJ1-5 TRBV7-2 few TRBD1 CASSLGDRPRGPQHF TGTGCCAGCAGCTTAGGGGACAGGCCAAGGGGGCCCCAGCATTTT
TRBJ1-2 TRBV7-8 many . CASSLDKGGYGYTF TGTGCCAGCAGCTTAGATAAAGGGGGCTATGGCTACACCTTC
TRBJ1-3 TRBV28 many TRBD1 CASTSGTGWSGNTIYF TGTGCCAGCACCTCCGGGACAGGGTGGTCTGGAAACACCATATATTTT
TRBJ2-1 TRBV5-6 few . CASSPPGSDNEQFF TGTGCCAGCAGCCCGCCCGGGTCAGACAATGAGCAGTTCTTC
TRBJ2-3 TRBV29-1 few TRBD2 CSVSREGPSTDTQYF TGCAGCGTCTCTAGGGAGGGCCCTAGCACAGATACGCAGTATTTT
TRBJ2-2 TRBV12-3/TRBV12-4 . . CASRTPGTGLTGELFF TGTGCCAGCAGGACTCCCGGGACGGGACTCACCGGGGAGCTGTTTTTT
TRBJ1-2 TRBV19 . . CASMERGRYYGYTF TGTGCCAGTATGGAAAGGGGACGGTACTATGGCTACACCTTC
TRBJ2-4 TRBV6-5 few TRBD1 CASSPGQGIGKNIQYF TGTGCCAGCAGTCCCGGACAGGGGATAGGCAAAAACATTCAGTACTTC
TRBJ1-5 TRBV6-2/TRBV6-3 . . CASSYGLGQPQHF TGTGCCAGCAGTTACGGGCTTGGGCAGCCCCAGCATTTT
TRBJ2-3 TRBV7-9 few . CASRLEGLTDTQYF TGTGCCAGCAGGCTCGAAGGCCTCACAGATACGCAGTATTTT
TRBJ1-5 TRBV12-3/TRBV12-4 . . CASSFSSSRGNQPQHF TGTGCCAGCAGTTTTTCATCGAGCCGTGGCAATCAGCCCCAGCATTTT
TRBJ2-5 TRBV4-1 once . CASSQVGGLGETQYF TGCGCCAGCAGCCAAGTCGGCGGGCTTGGAGAGACCCAGTACTTC
TRBJ2-5 TRBV6-2/TRBV6-3 few TRBD2 CASYPSGEETQYF TGTGCCAGTTATCCTAGCGGAGAAGAGACCCAGTACTTC
TRBJ1-1 TRBV2 . TRBD1 CASSEEGQGGFGTEAFF TGTGCCAGCAGTGAGGAAGGACAGGGCGGGTTTGGGACTGAAGCTTTCTTT
TRBJ2-3 TRBV10-3 many TRBD2 CAIAGVTDTQYF TGTGCCATCGCGGGAGTAACAGATACGCAGTATTTT
TRBJ2-5 TRBV30 . . CAWSVSGLGETQYF TGTGCCTGGAGTGTCTCGGGACTCGGCGAGACCCAGTACTTC
TRBJ2-4 TRBV9 . . CASSVSGQENIQYF TGTGCCAGCAGCGTAAGCGGCCAGGAGAACATTCAGTACTTC
TRBJ2-1 TRBV12-3/TRBV12-4 . . CASSSRDLPNNEQFF TGTGCCAGCAGTTCCCGGGACTTACCTAACAATGAGCAGTTCTTC
TRBJ2-1 TRBV11-3 . TRBD1 CASSRGQGFNEQFF TGTGCCAGCAGCCGTGGACAGGGCTTCAATGAGCAGTTCTTC
TRBJ2-5 TRBV7-2 many . CAVSGADQETQYF TGTGCCGTCTCAGGGGCGGATCAAGAGACCCAGTACTTC
TRBJ2-1 TRBV12-3/TRBV12-4 . TRBD2 CASIGLAGYEQFF TGTGCCAGCATAGGACTAGCGGGATACGAGCAGTTCTTC
TRBJ2-5 TRBV20-1 . TRBD2 CSARGTSGVSQETQYF TGCAGTGCTAGAGGGACTAGCGGGGTTTCCCAAGAGACCCAGTACTTC
TRBJ1-4 TRBV7-8 medium-sized . CASSILGIAGRRTNEKLFF TGTGCCAGCAGCATACTAGGGATCGCCGGACGGAGGACTAATGAAAAACTGTTTTTT
TRBJ1-5 TRBV4-1 many . CASSQDGTGSYSNQPQHF TGCGCCAGCAGCCAAGATGGAACAGGGTCTTATAGCAATCAGCCCCAGCATTTT
TRBJ1-4 TRBV7-8 . . CASSPRTLEKLFF TGTGCCAGCAGCCCACGGACACTGGAAAAACTGTTTTTT
TRBJ1-4 TRBV7-9 many TRBD1 CASSLGYPGQIRF TGTGCCAGCAGCTTGGGTTATCCGGGACAGATTCGGTTT
TRBJ1-1 TRBV30 few . CAWSRGGYHEAFF TGTGCCTGGTCAAGAGGAGGGTACCATGAAGCTTTCTTT
TRBJ2-3 TRBV7-3 many . CASSDARGSDTQYF TGTGCCAGCAGCGACGCTAGGGGTTCAGATACGCAGTATTTT
TRBJ2-5 TRBV20-1 . . CSPAETQYF TGCAGCCCCGCGGAGACCCAGTACTTC
TRBJ2-1 TRBV7-2 many TRBD2 CASSPSTSGRIEQFF TGTGCCAGCAGCCCGTCGACTAGCGGGAGGATTGAGCAGTTCTTC
TRBJ1-1 TRBV24-1 . . CATSATTNTEAFF TGTGCCACCAGTGCCACCACGAACACTGAAGCTTTCTTT
TRBJ2-7 TRBV11-1 . . CASSLGGRSDF TGTGCCAGCAGCTTAGGCGGCAGGTCAGACTTC
TRBJ2-5 TRBV7-2 many . CASSLSTGAQYF TGTGCCAGCAGCTTAAGTACGGGGGCCCAGTACTTC
TRBJ2-5 TRBV9 . TRBD2 CASSVGRGVGGAGVRETQYF TGTGCCAGCAGCGTAGGTCGGGGGGTCGGCGGAGCGGGAGTGAGAGAGACCCAGTACTTC
TRBJ2-1 TRBV6-1 few TRBD1 CASSEGSRDRAYNEQFF TGTGCCAGCAGTGAAGGTTCTCGGGACAGGGCCTACAATGAGCAGTTCTTC
TRBJ2-3 TRBV25-1 . . CASSFDSTDTQYF TGTGCCAGCAGTTTCGACAGCACAGATACGCAGTATTTT
TRBJ2-3 TRBV11-2 many TRBD1 CASSYGTGSTDTQYF TGTGCCAGCAGCTACGGGACAGGGTCTACAGATACGCAGTATTTT
TRBJ1-3 TRBV5-8 . . CASSLWGAGNTIYF TGTGCCAGCAGCTTGTGGGGGGCTGGAAACACCATATATTTT
TRBJ2-7 TRBV7-2 many . CASSPRSYEQYF TGTGCCAGCAGCCCCCGTTCCTACGAGCAGTACTTC
TRBJ2-2 TRBV11-3 . . CASSLVDLNTGELFF TGTGCCAGCAGCTTAGTAGACCTGAACACCGGGGAGCTGTTTTTT
TRBJ1-1 TRBV7-2 many . CASRGGMNTEAFF TGTGCCAGCAGAGGAGGTATGAACACTGAAGCTTTCTTT
TRBJ1-4 TRBV7-9 few TRBD1 CASSFLGQAKKLFF TGTGCCAGCAGCTTTTTGGGACAGGCGAAAAAACTGTTTTTT
TRBJ2-1 TRBV7-9 . TRBD2 CASSLGLAGGLRDEQFF TGTGCCAGCAGCTTAGGGCTAGCGGGAGGGCTTCGGGATGAGCAGTTCTTC
TRBJ1-1 TRBV6-1 many TRBD1 CASSPYRGTEAFF TGTGCCAGCAGTCCTTACAGGGGTACTGAAGCTTTCTTT
TRBJ1-2 TRBV7-2 many TRBD1 CASSPRGENYGYTF TGTGCCAGCAGTCCCAGGGGGGAGAACTATGGCTACACCTTC
TRBJ2-5 TRBV6-1 many TRBD1 CASRDPGQGKQETQYF TGTGCCAGCAGAGATCCGGGACAGGGAAAACAAGAGACCCAGTACTTC
TRBJ2-3 TRBV6-2/TRBV6-3 . . CASSPLATTDTQYF TGTGCCAGCAGTCCCTTAGCGACCACAGATACGCAGTATTTT
TRBJ1-2 TRBV2 few . CASISEQGNYGYTF TGTGCCTCCATAAGCGAGCAGGGTAACTATGGCTACACCTTC
TRBJ2-5 TRBV7-8 . TRBD2 CARGGRGRGEETQYF TGTGCCCGGGGGGGGCGCGGGAGGGGCGAGGAGACCCAGTACTTC
TRBJ1-2 TRBV7-8 many . CASSLVGGASGYTF TGTGCCAGCAGCTTAGTAGGAGGGGCATCTGGCTACACCTTC
TRBJ2-6 TRBV6-2/TRBV6-3 . TRBD1 CASSYFRDRGSGANVLTF TGTGCCAGCAGTTACTTCCGGGACAGGGGCTCTGGGGCCAACGTCCTGACTTTC
TRBJ1-2 TRBV7-2 many . CASSLAGGQGSLRGYTF TGTGCCAGCAGCTTAGCGGGAGGCCAAGGGTCGCTGCGGGGCTACACCTTC
TRBJ2-3 TRBV4-3 . TRBD2 CASSQDTSGIPDTQYF TGCGCCAGCAGCCAAGATACTAGCGGGATCCCCGATACGCAGTATTTT
TRBJ2-1 TRBV6-2/TRBV6-3 . . CASSGVFYNEQFF TGTGCCAGCTCGGGGGTCTTCTACAATGAGCAGTTCTTC
TRBJ2-2 TRBV7-7 few TRBD2 CASSATSGMSGELFF TGTGCCAGCAGCGCGACTAGCGGGATGTCCGGGGAGCTGTTTTTT